This passage covers 21 T cell receptor beta chains from one sample sequenced in a study of blood T cell repertoires in COVID-19. Data came from immunoSEQ multiplex PCR; TCRdb stores just in-frame clones and leaves some out. Of about 480,000 clones listed, about 85% were seen once; the top ten hold almost 2%. Material for sequencing was PBMCs or T cells enriched from blood (not recorded which). The receptor set was obtained from a woman between 18 and 30 years old with acute COVID-19.

V and J are TRBV10-3 and TRBJ2-7, with a possible D match to TRBD1 (5 bases). V lost 6 bases and J 2 bases, leaving 11 bases between the germline ends. CDR3 length equals 13 residues. From germline, CDR1 is ENHRY and CDR2 SYGVKD. The CDR3 coding sequence is TGTGCCATCAGACAGGAATCGGCCTACGAGCAGTACTTC. This gives the protein CAIRQESAYEQYF.

This chain connects TRBV5-1 to TRBJ1-1; D possibly corresponds to TRBD1 (5 bases). In germline, CDR1 is SGHRS, CDR2 YFSETQ. CDR3 length: 15 residues. V was shortened by 1 base and J by 0 bases, with 10 bases between the two germline ends. The CDR3 sequence is CASSLRRQMNTEAFF. The CDR3, as DNA: TGCGCCAGCAGCTTGAGGAGACAGATGAACACTGAAGCTTTCTTT.

The chain has TRBV27 and TRBJ1-3, with 8 bases matching TRBD1. Trimming removed 5 bases from V and 0 bases from J; junction bases left unmatched: 15. The CDR3 sequence is 19 residues long. CDR1 is MNHEY and CDR2 is SMNVEV in the germline V gene (reference sequence). CDR3 nucleotide sequence: TGTGCCAGCAGTCCATACCTTAGGACAGGGAAGGGCTCTGGAAACACCATATATTTT. Translating gives CASSPYLRTGKGSGNTIYF.

The chain recombines TRBV19 with TRBJ1-4, with 10 bases that match TRBD1. V shed 10 bases and J 8 bases; nucleotides not matched to a gene: 13. The CDR3 contains 15 residues. The germline V gene encodes CDR1 LNHDA and CDR2 SQIVND (reference sequence). CDR3 nucleotide sequence: TGTGCCACATCTTATTCGGGGACAGGGGACGAAAAACTGTTTTTT. This sequence encodes CATSYSGTGDEKLFF. Full variable domain (outside the CDR3, taken from reference TRBV19 and TRBJ1-4): DGGITQSPKYLFRKEGQNVTLSCEQNLNHDAMYWYRQDPGQGLRLIYYSQIVNDFQKGDIAEGYSVSREKKESFPLTVTSAQKNPTAFYLCATSYSGTGDEKLFFGSGTQLSVL.

The chain uses TRBV28 and TRBJ2-7; D uncertain. The CDR3 is 12 amino acids. Trimming shortened V by 6 bases and J by 0 bases, and 6 bases separated the two germline ends. The germline gives CDR1 MDHEN, CDR2 SYDVKM. The CDR3 spells CASRLSSYEQYF. The CDR3 DNA follows: TGTGCCAGCAGACTTAGCTCCTACGAGCAGTACTTC.

The chain is built from TRBV11-2 and TRBJ2-3; 12 bases fit TRBD2. Germline-derived CDR1 and CDR2 are SGHAT and FQNNGV. The V segment lost 5 bases and the J segment 3 bases; nucleotides outside the gene matches: 6. The CDR3 length is 16 residues. In DNA, the CDR3 is TGTGCCAGCAGCCGGGGACTAGCGGGCGCGACAGATACGCAGTATTTT. It codes for CASSRGLAGATDTQYF. The complete variable domain, with remaining parts taken from reference TRBV11-2 and TRBJ2-3, reads EAGVAQSPRYKIIEKRQSVAFWCNPISGHATLYWYQQILGQGPKLLIQFQNNGVVDDSQLPKDRFSAERLKGVDSTLKIQPAKLEDSAVYLCASSRGLAGATDTQYFGPGTRLTVL.

This rearrangement joins TRBV19 to TRBJ2-5; TRBD1 aligns across 9 bases. The CDR3 contains 13 residues. The V and J ends lost 7 bases and 4 bases, in that order; junction bases with no gene match: 4. Germline lookup yields CDR1 LNHDA and CDR2 SQIVND (reference sequence). CDR3 sequence (DNA): TGTGCCAGTAAGGGGACAGGGTTAGAGACCCAGTACTTC. Protein product: CASKGTGLETQYF. The variable domain in full, with the rest retrieved from reference TRBV19 and TRBJ2-5, is DGGITQSPKYLFRKEGQNVTLSCEQNLNHDAMYWYRQDPGQGLRLIYYSQIVNDFQKGDIAEGYSVSREKKESFPLTVTSAQKNPTAFYLCASKGTGLETQYFGPGTRLLVL.

This chain connects TRBV3-1 (or the pseudogene TRBV3-2) to TRBJ2-5; D is uncertain. This CDR3 has 14 residues. Germline V gives CDR1 LGHDT, CDR2 YNNKEL (reference sequence). Trimming took off 0 bases at V and 2 bases at J, with 7 bases between the two ends. CDR3 protein: CASSQDTVQETQYF. DNA for the CDR3: TGTGCCAGCAGCCAAGATACGGTTCAAGAGACCCAGTACTTC.

This chain links TRBV9 with TRBJ2-1, with D perhaps matching TRBD2 (5 bases). V lost 5 bases, J lost 5 bases, and 20 bases lay in between. There are 16 residues in the CDR3. The V gene's germline CDR1 is SGDLS and CDR2 YYNGEE. CDR3 loop: CASSGLGGGQNNEQFF. The CDR3 nucleotides are TGTGCCAGCAGTGGACTTGGTGGCGGGCAGAACAATGAGCAGTTCTTC.

CDR3 in amino acids: CASSIGQANRNEKLFF. The CDR3 bases are TGTGCCAGCAGTATTGGACAGGCGAACCGTAATGAAAAACTGTTTTTT. The gene calls are TRBV5-4 and TRBJ1-4, with TRBD1 matching 7 bases. The V and J ends lost 5 bases and 4 bases, in that order; junction bases with no gene match: 11. The CDR3 contains 16 residues. Germline CDR1 reads SGHNT; CDR2 reads YYREEE (reference sequence).

The chain employs TRBV7-2 and TRBJ1-4; possibly TRBD1 for D (5 bases). Germline loops: CDR1 SGHTA, CDR2 FQGNSA. The CDR3 has 13 residues. V lost 9 bases, J lost 4 bases, and 12 bases lay in between. CDR3 amino acids: CASTTDHNEKLFF. CDR3 in DNA: TGTGCCAGTACGACAGACCATAATGAAAAACTGTTTTTT.

The J gene is TRBJ1-1, the V gene TRBV12-3 or TRBV12-4; D ambiguous. V was trimmed by 7 bases and J by 8 bases, leaving 11 bases between them. The length of the CDR3 is 11 residues. The DNA for the CDR3 is TGTGCCAGCACCGGGATCCTCGAAGCTTTCTTT. It is translated as CASTGILEAFF.

The genes are TRBV4-3 and TRBJ1-2; D may be TRBD1 (6 bases). Germline CDR1 is LGHNA and CDR2 is YSLEER. This CDR3 has 14 residues. V lost 1 base and J lost 5, with 11 bases in between. CDR3 in amino acids: CASSQAIGQYGYTF. CDR3 DNA sequence: TGCGCCAGCAGCCAAGCGATAGGACAGTATGGCTACACCTTC.

The CDR3 reads CASSLRDRVGDTQYF. The DNA for the CDR3 is TGTGCCAGCAGCCTCCGGGACAGGGTGGGAGATACGCAGTATTTT. The rearrangement uses TRBV3-1 (or the pseudogene TRBV3-2) and TRBJ2-3, with TRBD1 matching over 9 bases. The CDR3 contains 15 residues. The germline CDR1 and CDR2 sequences are LGHDT and YNNKEL (reference sequence). V shed 4 bases, J shed 5 bases, and the junction held 7 bases outside the gene matches.

The chain uses TRBV18 and TRBJ2-2; D possibly corresponds to TRBD2 (5 bases). This CDR3 is 14 amino acids long. In germline, CDR1 is KGHSH, CDR2 LQKENI. V shed 2 bases and J shed 6 bases, with 10 bases lying between them. CDR3: CASSPELAPGELFF. The DNA of the CDR3 is TGTGCCAGCTCACCAGAGCTAGCACCCGGGGAGCTGTTTTTT.

The chain employs TRBV10-3 and TRBJ1-5, with D unresolved. Trimming took off 2 bases at V and 6 bases at J, with 8 bases between the two ends. In germline, CDR1 is ENHRY, CDR2 SYGVKD. This CDR3 has 13 amino acids. CDR3 nucleotides: TGTGCCATCAGTGAGCGGGAGGCTCAGCCCCAGCATTTT. The encoded protein is CAISEREAQPQHF.

The V and J genes are TRBV5-1 and TRBJ2-5; 7 bases agree with TRBD1. V lost 3 bases to trimming and J lost 9 bases; unmatched junction nucleotides: 11. The CDR3 spans 14 residues. CDR1 and CDR2 from the germline V gene are SGHRS and YFSETQ. The CDR3 reads CASSSRGQERPQYF. CDR3 bases: TGCGCCAGCAGCTCAAGAGGACAGGAGCGACCCCAGTACTTC.

The V and J genes are TRBV5-1 and TRBJ1-1; 7 nucleotides line up with TRBD1. The CDR3 length is 14 residues. Per the germline V gene, CDR1 is SGHRS and CDR2 is YFSETQ. Trimming removed 7 bases from V and 3 bases from J; junction bases left unmatched: 9. CDR3 residues: CASQTGIRDTEAFF. DNA of the CDR3: TGCGCCAGCCAGACAGGGATACGCGACACTGAAGCTTTCTTT. Complete variable domain (other parts from reference TRBV5-1 and TRBJ1-1): KAGVTQTPRYLIKTRGQQVTLSCSPISGHRSVSWYQQTPGQGLQFLFEYFSETQRNKGNFPGRFSGRQFSNSRSEMNVSTLELGDSALYLCASQTGIRDTEAFFGQGTRLTVV.

This CDR3 reads CASSPRQGQGSSEKLFF. The CDR3 region has the DNA TGTGCCAGCTCACCACGCCAAGGACAGGGAAGCTCTGAAAAACTGTTTTTT. The chain joins TRBV18 to TRBJ1-4; 8 nucleotides align to TRBD1. The CDR3 is 17 residues long. Germline V gene sequence: CDR1 KGHSH, CDR2 LQKENI. The V gene end was trimmed by 1 base and the J gene end by 7 bases; junction bases not matched to a gene: 11. The full variable domain, rest sourced from reference TRBV18 and TRBJ1-4, is NAGVMQNPRHLVRRRGQEARLRCSPMKGHSHVYWYRQLPEEGLKFMVYLQKENIIDESGMPKERFSAEFPKEGPSILRIQQVVRGDSAAYFCASSPRQGQGSSEKLFFGSGTQLSVL.

The chain carries TRBV3-1 (or the pseudogene TRBV3-2) and TRBJ2-1; maybe TRBD1 (6 bases). CDR3 length equals 16 residues. Germline V gene sequence: CDR1 LGHDT, CDR2 YNNKEL (reference sequence). The germline V and J ends were trimmed by 4 bases and 3 bases, with 16 bases remaining between them. CDR3: CASSPRAGVNYNEQFF. The CDR3 region has the DNA TGTGCCAGCAGCCCACGGGCAGGGGTCAACTACAATGAGCAGTTCTTC.

V and J are TRBV27 and TRBJ1-1; TRBD1 might be the D (6 bases). This CDR3 has 14 amino acids. V was shortened by 5 bases and J by 8 bases, with 18 bases between the two germline ends. Per germline, CDR1 MNHEY and CDR2 SMNVEV (reference sequence). The chain's CDR3 is CASSLSNRAGEAFF. CDR3 nucleotides: TGTGCCAGCAGTCTCTCGAACAGGGCTGGCGAAGCTTTCTTT.